These 9 T cell receptor beta chains were sequenced from one sample in a study of T-cell memory formation after mild COVID-19. MiXCR was run by TCRdb on the 5' RACE reads, yielding one entry per CDR3 protein. This table holds over 300,000 distinct CDR3 sequences, under 25% found once. Sequenced input: PBMCs or a T cell subset sorted from them (not recorded which). These receptors originate from a man aged 18 to 35 who had mild COVID-19 (a few samples of this study predate the infection). Cell type and time point are not known.

The rearrangement links TRBV5-1 to TRBJ2-1; 12 bases are shared with TRBD2. The CDR3 sequence is 18 residues long. Looked up from germline, CDR1 is SGHRS and CDR2 is YFSETQ. The V segment lost 4 bases and the J segment 0 bases; nucleotides outside the gene matches: 8. As DNA, the CDR3 is TGCGCCAGCAGCACCACACTAGCGGGGGGCAGCTCCTACAATGAGCAGTTCTTC. This codes for CASSTTLAGGSSYNEQFF.

The chain carries TRBV29-1 and TRBJ1-1; D is ambiguous. V lost 4 bases, J lost 4 bases, and 7 bases lay in between. Germline assignment: CDR1 SQVTM and CDR2 ANQGSEA. The CDR3 extends over 11 amino acids. CDR3 nucleotides: TGCAGCGTTGTCTTGTCCACTGAAGCTTTCTTT. This codes for CSVVLSTEAFF.

This clonotype was seen only a few times. V is TRBV3-1 and J is TRBJ1-2; D unresolved. The CDR3 is 13 residues long. Germline CDR1 reads LGHDT; CDR2 reads YNNKEL (reference sequence). V lost 0 bases and J 4 bases, leaving 6 bases between the germline ends. The CDR3 sequence: CASSQEQLYGYTF. CDR3 coding DNA: TGTGCCAGCAGCCAAGAACAGCTCTATGGCTACACCTTC.

The gene calls are TRBV4-1 and TRBJ2-7; D is uncertain. The ends were cut back, 0 bases at V and 1 base at J, with 7 bases in the middle. Per the germline V gene, CDR1 is MGHRA and CDR2 is YSYEKL. This CDR3 is 14 amino acids long. For the CDR3, the DNA is TGCGCCAGCAGCCAAGATACGAGTTCCTACGAGCAGTACTTC. Its translation is CASSQDTSSYEQYF.

CDR3 nucleotides: TGTGCCAGCAGTGGGGGGTACGAGCAGTACGTC. Protein product: CASSGGYEQYV. The chain recombines TRBV28 with TRBJ2-7; TRBD2 is a possible D gene (6 bases). Per the germline V gene, CDR1 is MDHEN and CDR2 is SYDVKM. The CDR3 runs 11 residues. Trimming pared 5 bases from V and 4 bases from J, leaving 6 bases between.

The gene calls are TRBV20-1 and TRBJ2-3, with D maybe TRBD1 (5 bases). Germline values: CDR1 DFQATT, CDR2 SNEGSKA (reference sequence). This CDR3 comprises 13 residues. Trimming stripped 3 bases from V and 6 bases from J, with 13 bases between. CDR3 region: CSARLLRVDTQYF. In nucleotides, the CDR3 is TGCAGTGCTAGGCTCCTCAGGGTTGATACGCAGTATTTT.

V gene TRBV12-3 or TRBV12-4 combines with J gene TRBJ2-6; D is perhaps TRBD1 (6 bases). V shed 7 bases and J shed 1 base, with 17 bases lying between them. There are 17 residues in the CDR3. DNA of the CDR3: TGTGCCAGCAAACCGGGACATCATCCGTCTGGGGCCAACGTCCTGACTTTC. As protein: CASKPGHHPSGANVLTF.

The V gene is TRBV29-1, the J gene TRBJ2-3, with no clear D. V shed 5 bases and J shed 0 bases, with 12 bases lying between them. Germline CDR1 and CDR2: SQVTM and ANQGSEA. The CDR3 loop spans 14 amino acids. The CDR3 protein is CSVRFRASTDTQYF. The DNA for the CDR3 is TGCAGCGTTCGGTTTAGGGCTAGCACAGATACGCAGTATTTT.

The chain couples TRBV5-6 to TRBJ1-2; D is undetermined. This CDR3 comprises 11 residues. Looked up from germline, CDR1 is SGHDT and CDR2 is YYEEEE. V lost 6 bases, J lost 8 bases, and 11 bases lay in between. This chain's CDR3 is CASTSSGGYTF. CDR3 coding DNA: TGTGCCAGCACCAGTTCTGGGGGCTACACCTTC.